The rows below give T cell receptor beta chains drawn from one sample of a study of blood T cell repertoires in COVID-19. Clones were sequenced by immunoSEQ multiplex PCR, and TCRdb holds only the in-frame ones, with some missing. The sample holds hundreds of thousands of clones, 80% to 90% seen once. Material for sequencing was PBMCs or T cells enriched from blood (not recorded which). The receptor set was obtained from a man between 25 and 39 years old who had recovered from COVID-19. Both conserved end residues are part of each CDR3. The D gene is left open where the match is weak. Part of the rows lack a size; the others show once, few, many or a class for expanded clones.

cdr3_aa cdr3_nt j_call v_call d_call clone_size
CASSPGLNEQFF TGTGCCAGCAGCCCCGGACTCAATGAGCAGTTCTTC TRBJ2-1 TRBV28 NA NA
CASSRGLSYEQYF TGTGCCAGCAGCCGGGGGTTGAGCTACGAGCAGTACTTC TRBJ2-7 TRBV6-5 NA NA
CASSQGQGLYGYTF TGTGCCAGCAGCCAAGGTCAGGGACTCTATGGCTACACCTTC TRBJ1-2 TRBV3-1/TRBV3-2 NA NA
CASRGGLAGDNEQFF TGTGCCAGTAGGGGAGGACTAGCGGGAGACAATGAGCAGTTCTTC TRBJ2-1 TRBV6-4 TRBD2 NA
CASRLIPTGRSYEQYF TGCGCCAGCAGACTGATACCGACAGGCCGTTCCTACGAGCAGTACTTC TRBJ2-7 TRBV4-1 NA NA
CASSLTQRQGGGETQYF TGTGCCAGCAGCCTCACCCAAAGACAGGGCGGCGGGGAGACCCAGTACTTC TRBJ2-5 TRBV7-6 TRBD1 few
CASSPQGNGYTF TGTGCCAGTAGTCCACAGGGTAATGGCTACACCTTC TRBJ1-2 TRBV19 NA NA
CASSLVEAVVETQYF TGTGCCAGCAGCTTGGTAGAAGCCGTGGTGGAGACCCAGTACTTC TRBJ2-5 TRBV5-4 NA once
CASGTGYEQYF TGTGCCAGCGGGACAGGTTACGAGCAGTACTTC TRBJ2-7 TRBV6-5 TRBD1 NA
CASSLQVVTEAFF TGTGCCAGCAGTCTTCAGGTGGTTACTGAAGCTTTCTTT TRBJ1-1 TRBV12-3/TRBV12-4 NA NA
CASSSLAGGNEQFF TGTGCCAGCAGTTCACTAGCGGGAGGCAATGAGCAGTTCTTC TRBJ2-1 TRBV27 TRBD2 NA
CASRTGWGNSPLHF TGTGCCAGTAGGACAGGGTGGGGAAATTCACCCCTCCACTTT TRBJ1-6 TRBV19 TRBD1 NA
CASSETQGGNEQFF TGTGCCAGCAGCGAGACGCAGGGCGGCAATGAGCAGTTCTTC TRBJ2-1 TRBV9 NA NA
CASSQGTGIGNREQYF TGTGCCAGCAGCCAAGGGACAGGCATTGGTAATAGGGAGCAGTACTTC TRBJ2-7 TRBV14 TRBD1 NA
CASSTGTGVDTQYF TGCGCCAGCAGCACGGGGACAGGAGTGGATACGCAGTATTTT TRBJ2-3 TRBV5-1 TRBD1 NA
CASSAAGNQPQHF TGTGCCAGCAGCGCAGCAGGGAATCAGCCCCAGCATTTT TRBJ1-5 TRBV7-6 NA NA
CASSLGEEGVAFF TGTGCCAGCAGCCTAGGGGAAGAGGGGGTCGCTTTCTTT TRBJ1-1 TRBV11-2 NA NA
CASSWGDRSSYEQYF TGCGCCAGCAGCTGGGGGGACAGGTCCTCCTACGAGCAGTACTTC TRBJ2-7 TRBV5-1 TRBD1 NA
CASSASGQGNTGELFF TGTGCCAGCAGCGCCTCGGGACAGGGGAACACCGGGGAGCTGTTTTTT TRBJ2-2 TRBV7-9 TRBD1 NA
CASSASRGLSGDTQYF TGTGCCAGCAGCGCTAGTAGGGGCCTCAGTGGGGATACGCAGTATTTT TRBJ2-3 TRBV7-8 NA NA
CASSLGRQGISYEQYF TGTGCCAGCAGCTTAGGCCGCCAGGGGATTTCCTACGAGCAGTACTTC TRBJ2-7 TRBV11-2 NA NA
CASSPSWLAGESLYNEQFF TGTGCCAGCAGCCCTTCCTGGTTAGCGGGAGAGAGTCTCTACAATGAGCAGTTCTTC TRBJ2-1 TRBV27 TRBD2 NA
CASSHPKENEKLFF TGTGCCAGCAGCCACCCCAAGGAGAATGAAAAACTGTTTTTT TRBJ1-4 TRBV6-6 NA NA
CASSLRGQGAGYGYTF TGTGCCAGCAGTTTAAGGGGACAGGGGGCAGGCTATGGCTACACCTTC TRBJ1-2 TRBV27 TRBD1 NA
CASSRTSGSSYEQYF TGCGCCAGCAGCCGGACTAGCGGGAGCTCCTACGAGCAGTACTTC TRBJ2-7 TRBV4-1 TRBD2 once
CASRLQGGALYGGYTF TGTGCCAGCAGACTACAGGGGGGGGCTCTCTATGGCGGCTACACCTTC TRBJ1-2 TRBV3-1/TRBV3-2 TRBD1 NA
CASSPKGRGTTNTEAFF TGTGCCAGCTCACCAAAAGGGAGAGGGACAACGAACACTGAAGCTTTCTTT TRBJ1-1 TRBV18 NA NA
CASSLGQTNTEAFF TGTGCCAGCAGCCTGGGACAGACGAACACTGAAGCTTTCTTT TRBJ1-1 TRBV6-5 TRBD1 NA
CASSYQGTAGNTIYF TGTGCCAGCAGTTACCAGGGGACGGCTGGAAACACCATATATTTT TRBJ1-3 TRBV6-5 NA once
CASSQGSRETQYF TGTGCCAGCAGCCAAGGTTCCCGGGAGACCCAGTACTTC TRBJ2-5 TRBV3-1/TRBV3-2 NA once
CASSLGPGGQETQYF TGTGCCAGCAGCCTCGGGCCGGGGGGCCAAGAGACCCAGTACTTC TRBJ2-5 TRBV7-9 TRBD2 NA
CASSLTGTDYNSPLHF TGTGCCAGCAGTCTTACCGGGACAGACTATAATTCACCCCTCCACTTT TRBJ1-6 TRBV6-6 TRBD1 NA
CASRSSGSGEQYF TGTGCCAGCAGGTCTAGCGGGAGTGGCGAGCAGTACTTC TRBJ2-7 TRBV27 TRBD2 NA
CASSFPMSGRLYEQYF TGTGCCAGCAGTTTCCCTATGAGCGGGAGGTTGTACGAGCAGTACTTC TRBJ2-7 TRBV28 TRBD2 NA
CASSPAGVNEQFF TGTGCCAGCAGTCCCGCGGGCGTAAATGAGCAGTTCTTC TRBJ2-1 TRBV27 NA NA
CASSTKETQYF TGTGCCAGCAGCACAAAGGAGACCCAGTACTTC TRBJ2-5 TRBV6-5 NA NA
CASRSRTSPSLYTGELFF TGTGCCAGCAGATCTCGGACTAGCCCCTCGTTATACACCGGGGAGCTGTTTTTT TRBJ2-2 TRBV28 TRBD2 few
CASSLDRNSYEQYF TGCGCCAGCAGCTTGGACAGGAACTCCTACGAGCAGTACTTC TRBJ2-7 TRBV5-1 NA few
CASSLTGQIDYEQYF TGTGCCAGCAGCTTGACGGGACAGATCGACTACGAGCAGTACTTC TRBJ2-7 TRBV7-9 TRBD1 NA
CASSPGQGNAGYTF TGTGCCAGCAGCCCGGGACAGGGAAACGCTGGCTACACCTTC TRBJ1-2 TRBV4-2 TRBD1 NA
CAWSPLGRSGRTRDTQYF TGTGCCTGGAGTCCCCTGGGGAGGAGCGGGAGAACGCGTGATACGCAGTATTTT TRBJ2-3 TRBV30 TRBD2 NA
CASSYSGAMNTEAFF TGTGCCAGCAGTTACTCGGGGGCTATGAACACTGAAGCTTTCTTT TRBJ1-1 TRBV6-6 NA NA
CASSPRRGLQYNEQFF TGCGCCAGCAGCCCCAGAAGGGGACTACAATACAATGAGCAGTTCTTC TRBJ2-1 TRBV5-1 TRBD2 NA
CASSPPGRAQHEQYF TGTGCCAGCTCACCACCGGGCAGGGCCCAGCACGAGCAGTACTTC TRBJ2-7 TRBV18 NA few
CASRLGGAGGGEKLFF TGCGCCAGCCGCCTAGGGGGCGCGGGAGGGGGTGAAAAACTGTTTTTT TRBJ1-4 TRBV5-1 TRBD1 NA
CASSVTSGAYNEQFF TGTGCCAGCAGCGTTACTAGCGGGGCATACAATGAGCAGTTCTTC TRBJ2-1 TRBV7-6 TRBD2 NA
CATSEPTGPQNNEQFF TGTGCCACCAGTGAACCGACAGGGCCCCAAAACAATGAGCAGTTCTTC TRBJ2-1 TRBV24-1 TRBD1 NA